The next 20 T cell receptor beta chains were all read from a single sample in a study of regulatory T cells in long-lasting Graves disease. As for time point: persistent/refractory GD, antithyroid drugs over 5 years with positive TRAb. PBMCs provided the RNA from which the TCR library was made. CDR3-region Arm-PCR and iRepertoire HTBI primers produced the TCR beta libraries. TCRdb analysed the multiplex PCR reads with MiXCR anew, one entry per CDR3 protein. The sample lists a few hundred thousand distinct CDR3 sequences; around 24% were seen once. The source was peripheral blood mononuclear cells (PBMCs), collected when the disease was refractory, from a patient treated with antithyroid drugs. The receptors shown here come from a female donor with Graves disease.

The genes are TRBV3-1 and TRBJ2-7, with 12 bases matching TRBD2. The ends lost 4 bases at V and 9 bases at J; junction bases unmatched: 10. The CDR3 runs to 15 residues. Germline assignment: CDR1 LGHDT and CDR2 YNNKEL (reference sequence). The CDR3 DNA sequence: TGTGCCAGCAGCCCTCGACTAGCGGGAGCACGAAGGCAGTACTTC. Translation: CASSPRLAGARRQYF.

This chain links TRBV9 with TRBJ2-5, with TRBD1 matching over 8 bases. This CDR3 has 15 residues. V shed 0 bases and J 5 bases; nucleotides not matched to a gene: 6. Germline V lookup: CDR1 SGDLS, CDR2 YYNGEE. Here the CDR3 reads CASSVAQGAHETQYF. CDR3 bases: TGTGCCAGCAGCGTAGCTCAGGGGGCTCATGAGACCCAGTACTTC.

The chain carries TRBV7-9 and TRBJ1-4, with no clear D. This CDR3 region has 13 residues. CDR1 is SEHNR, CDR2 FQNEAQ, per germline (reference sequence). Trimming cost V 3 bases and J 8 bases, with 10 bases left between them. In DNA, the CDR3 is TGTGCCAGCAGCTTGCGGGTAGGGGAAAAACTGTTTTTT. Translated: CASSLRVGEKLFF.

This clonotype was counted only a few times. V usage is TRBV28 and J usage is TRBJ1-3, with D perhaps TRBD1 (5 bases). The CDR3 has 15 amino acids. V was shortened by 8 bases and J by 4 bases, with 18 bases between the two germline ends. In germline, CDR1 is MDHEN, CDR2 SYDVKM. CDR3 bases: TGTGCCAGCTGCCTGGGGGGAAGTGGAGGAAACACCATATATTTT. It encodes CASCLGGSGGNTIYF.

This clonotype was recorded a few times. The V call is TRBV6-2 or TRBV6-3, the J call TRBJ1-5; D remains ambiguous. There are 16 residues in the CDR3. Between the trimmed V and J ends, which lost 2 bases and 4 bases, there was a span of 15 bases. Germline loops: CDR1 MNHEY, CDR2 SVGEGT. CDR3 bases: TGTGCCAGCAGTTACGTCCCGGGCCGCGGGAATCAGCCCCAGCATTTT. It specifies CASSYVPGRGNQPQHF.

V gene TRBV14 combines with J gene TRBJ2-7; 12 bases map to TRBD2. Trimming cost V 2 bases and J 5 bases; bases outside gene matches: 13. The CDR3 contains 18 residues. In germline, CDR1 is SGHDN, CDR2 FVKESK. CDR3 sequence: CASSQWGLAGAFFHEQYF. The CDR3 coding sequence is TGTGCCAGCAGCCAATGGGGACTAGCGGGCGCATTTTTCCACGAGCAGTACTTC. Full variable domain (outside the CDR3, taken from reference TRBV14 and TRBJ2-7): EAGVTQFPSHSVIEKGQTVTLRCDPISGHDNLYWYRRVMGKEIKFLLHFVKESKQDESGMPNNRFLAERTGGTYSTLKVQPAELEDSGVYFCASSQWGLAGAFFHEQYFGPGTRLTVT.

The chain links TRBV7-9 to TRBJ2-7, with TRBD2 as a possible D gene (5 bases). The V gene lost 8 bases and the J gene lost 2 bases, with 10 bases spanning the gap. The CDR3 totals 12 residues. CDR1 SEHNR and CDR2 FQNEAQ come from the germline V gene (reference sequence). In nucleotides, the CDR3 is TGTGCCAGCGCCACGGGGACCTACGAGCAGTACTTC. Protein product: CASATGTYEQYF.

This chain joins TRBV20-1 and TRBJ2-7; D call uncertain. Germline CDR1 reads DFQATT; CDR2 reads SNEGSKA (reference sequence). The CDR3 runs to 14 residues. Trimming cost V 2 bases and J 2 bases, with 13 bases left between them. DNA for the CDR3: TGCAGTGCTAGATTTGTGCCTACGGCCTACGAGCAGTACTTC. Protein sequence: CSARFVPTAYEQYF.

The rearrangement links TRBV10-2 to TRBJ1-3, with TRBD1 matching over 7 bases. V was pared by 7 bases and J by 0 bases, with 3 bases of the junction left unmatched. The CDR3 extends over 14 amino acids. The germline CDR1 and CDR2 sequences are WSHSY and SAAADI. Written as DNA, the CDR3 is TGCGCCAGCATGTCAGGGGGCTCTGGAAACACCATATATTTT. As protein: CASMSGGSGNTIYF.

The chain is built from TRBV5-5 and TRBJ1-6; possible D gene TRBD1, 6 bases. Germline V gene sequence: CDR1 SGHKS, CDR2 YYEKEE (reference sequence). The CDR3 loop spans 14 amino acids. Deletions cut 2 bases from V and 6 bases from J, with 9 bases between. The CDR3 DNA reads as TGTGCCAGCAGCTTCGGGACAACTAATTCACCCCTCCACTTT. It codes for CASSFGTTNSPLHF. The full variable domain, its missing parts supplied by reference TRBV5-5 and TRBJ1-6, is DAGVTQSPTHLIKTRGQQVTLRCSPISGHKSVSWYQQVLGQGPQFIFQYYEKEERGRGNFPDRFSARQFPNYSSELNVNALLLGDSALYLCASSFGTTNSPLHFGNGTRLTVT.

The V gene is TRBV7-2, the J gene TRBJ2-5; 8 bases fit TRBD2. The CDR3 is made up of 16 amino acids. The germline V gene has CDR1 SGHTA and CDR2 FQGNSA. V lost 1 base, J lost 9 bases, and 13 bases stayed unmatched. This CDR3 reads CASSLVTSSRGEAQYF. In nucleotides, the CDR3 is TGTGCCAGCAGCTTAGTAACGTCATCGCGGGGGGAGGCCCAGTACTTC.

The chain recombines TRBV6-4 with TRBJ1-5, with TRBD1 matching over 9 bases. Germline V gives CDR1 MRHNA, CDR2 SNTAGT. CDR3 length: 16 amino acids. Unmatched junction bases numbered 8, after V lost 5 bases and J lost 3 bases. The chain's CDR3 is CASSSTTGGINQPQHF. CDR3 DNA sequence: TGTGCCAGCAGTTCTACGACAGGGGGAATCAATCAGCCCCAGCATTTT.

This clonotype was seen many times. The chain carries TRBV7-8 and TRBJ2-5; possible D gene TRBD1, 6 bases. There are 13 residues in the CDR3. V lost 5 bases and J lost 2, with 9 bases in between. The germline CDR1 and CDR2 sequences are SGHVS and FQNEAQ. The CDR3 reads CASSRGQQETQYF. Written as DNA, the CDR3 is TGTGCCAGCAGCCGAGGACAGCAAGAGACCCAGTACTTC.

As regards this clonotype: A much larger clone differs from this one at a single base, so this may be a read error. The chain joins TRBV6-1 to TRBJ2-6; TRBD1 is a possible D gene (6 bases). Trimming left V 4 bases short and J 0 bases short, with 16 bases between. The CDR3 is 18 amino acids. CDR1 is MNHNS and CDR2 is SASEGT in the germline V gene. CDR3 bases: TGTGCCAGCAGTGCTATAGAGGACAGTTACTCTGGGGCCAACGTCCTGACTTTC. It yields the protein CASSAIEDSYSGANVLTF.

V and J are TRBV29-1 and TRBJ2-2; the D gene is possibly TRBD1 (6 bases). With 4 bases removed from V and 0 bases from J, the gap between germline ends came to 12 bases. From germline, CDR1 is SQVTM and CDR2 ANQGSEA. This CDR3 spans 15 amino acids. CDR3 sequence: CSVARQDTNTGELFF. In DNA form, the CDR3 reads TGCAGCGTTGCTAGACAGGATACGAACACCGGGGAGCTGTTTTTT.

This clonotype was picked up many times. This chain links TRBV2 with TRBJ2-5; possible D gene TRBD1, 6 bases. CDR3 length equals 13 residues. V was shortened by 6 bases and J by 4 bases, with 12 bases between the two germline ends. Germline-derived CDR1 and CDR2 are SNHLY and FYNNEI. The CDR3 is CASSSQGRETQYF. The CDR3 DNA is TGTGCCAGCAGCTCACAGGGTCGAGAGACCCAGTACTTC.

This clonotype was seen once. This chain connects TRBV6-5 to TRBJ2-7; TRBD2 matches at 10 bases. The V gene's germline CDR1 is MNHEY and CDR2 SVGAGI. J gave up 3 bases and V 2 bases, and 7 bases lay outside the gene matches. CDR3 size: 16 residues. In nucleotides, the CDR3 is TGTGCCAGCAGTTACAGGCAGCGGGAGGGGTTCTACGAGCAGTACTTC. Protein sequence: CASSYRQREGFYEQYF.

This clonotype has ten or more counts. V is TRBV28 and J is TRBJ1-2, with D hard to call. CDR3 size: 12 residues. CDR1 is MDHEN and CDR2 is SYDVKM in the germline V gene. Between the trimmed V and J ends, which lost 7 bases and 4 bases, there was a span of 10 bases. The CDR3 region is CASTNLFYGYTF. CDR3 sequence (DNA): TGTGCCAGCACCAACCTCTTCTATGGCTACACCTTC.

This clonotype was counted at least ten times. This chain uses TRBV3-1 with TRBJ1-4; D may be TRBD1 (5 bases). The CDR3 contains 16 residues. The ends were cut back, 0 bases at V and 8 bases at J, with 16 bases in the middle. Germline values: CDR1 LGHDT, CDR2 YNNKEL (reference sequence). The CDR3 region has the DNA TGTGCCAGCAGCCAAGAAGGGCGGCAGGGTTACGAAAAACTGTTTTTT. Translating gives CASSQEGRQGYEKLFF. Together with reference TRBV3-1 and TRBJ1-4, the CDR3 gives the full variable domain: DTAVSQTPKYLVTQMGNDKSIKCEQNLGHDTMYWYKQDSKKFLKIMFSYNNKELIINETVPNRFSPKSPDKAHLNLHINSLELGDSAVYFCASSQEGRQGYEKLFFGSGTQLSVL.

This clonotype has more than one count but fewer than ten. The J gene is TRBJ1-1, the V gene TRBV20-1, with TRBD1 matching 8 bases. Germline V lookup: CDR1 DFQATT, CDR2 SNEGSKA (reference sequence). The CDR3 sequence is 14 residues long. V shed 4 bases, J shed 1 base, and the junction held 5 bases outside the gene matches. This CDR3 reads CSAMDRVGNTEAFF. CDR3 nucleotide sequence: TGCAGTGCTATGGACAGGGTCGGGAACACTGAAGCTTTCTTT.